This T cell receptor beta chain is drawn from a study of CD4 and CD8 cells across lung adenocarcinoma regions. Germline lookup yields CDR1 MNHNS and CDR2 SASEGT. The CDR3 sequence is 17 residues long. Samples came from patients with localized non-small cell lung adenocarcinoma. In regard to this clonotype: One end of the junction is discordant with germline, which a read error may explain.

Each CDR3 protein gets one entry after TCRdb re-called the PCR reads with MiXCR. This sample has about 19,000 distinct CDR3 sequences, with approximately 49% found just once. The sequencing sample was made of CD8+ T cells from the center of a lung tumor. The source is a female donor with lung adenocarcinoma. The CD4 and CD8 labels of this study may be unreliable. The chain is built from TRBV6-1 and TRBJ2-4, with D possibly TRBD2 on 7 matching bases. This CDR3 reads CARQSSRGAGAKDTQYF. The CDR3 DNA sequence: TGTGCCAGGCAGAGCAGTCGGGGGGCGGGAGCCAAAGACACGCAGTATTTC.